The sequence of this T cell receptor (beta chain) was determined in a study of shared clonotypes between healthy human individuals. Some clones are missing from TCRdb's copy, which holds only in-frame ones; the method was immunoSEQ multiplex PCR. The sample shows approximately 1,500,000 clones, around 95% of them seen only once. The CDR3 totals 15 residues. Germline CDR1 MNHEY, CDR2 SVGAGI. After removal of 6 bases from V and 8 bases from J, the junction contained 15 bases not matched to a gene. V is TRBV6-5 and J is TRBJ1-2, with TRBD1 matching over 7 bases. Sequencing was done on a sample of naive CD4+ T cells sorted from blood. Specified subset: CD45RA+ positively selected. This sequence was found in a man aged 25-40 years in good health. CDR3 region: CASSQSRGGKRGYTF. CDR3 DNA: TGTGCCAGCAGCCAATCCAGGGGGGGAAAGAGAGGCTACACCTTC.